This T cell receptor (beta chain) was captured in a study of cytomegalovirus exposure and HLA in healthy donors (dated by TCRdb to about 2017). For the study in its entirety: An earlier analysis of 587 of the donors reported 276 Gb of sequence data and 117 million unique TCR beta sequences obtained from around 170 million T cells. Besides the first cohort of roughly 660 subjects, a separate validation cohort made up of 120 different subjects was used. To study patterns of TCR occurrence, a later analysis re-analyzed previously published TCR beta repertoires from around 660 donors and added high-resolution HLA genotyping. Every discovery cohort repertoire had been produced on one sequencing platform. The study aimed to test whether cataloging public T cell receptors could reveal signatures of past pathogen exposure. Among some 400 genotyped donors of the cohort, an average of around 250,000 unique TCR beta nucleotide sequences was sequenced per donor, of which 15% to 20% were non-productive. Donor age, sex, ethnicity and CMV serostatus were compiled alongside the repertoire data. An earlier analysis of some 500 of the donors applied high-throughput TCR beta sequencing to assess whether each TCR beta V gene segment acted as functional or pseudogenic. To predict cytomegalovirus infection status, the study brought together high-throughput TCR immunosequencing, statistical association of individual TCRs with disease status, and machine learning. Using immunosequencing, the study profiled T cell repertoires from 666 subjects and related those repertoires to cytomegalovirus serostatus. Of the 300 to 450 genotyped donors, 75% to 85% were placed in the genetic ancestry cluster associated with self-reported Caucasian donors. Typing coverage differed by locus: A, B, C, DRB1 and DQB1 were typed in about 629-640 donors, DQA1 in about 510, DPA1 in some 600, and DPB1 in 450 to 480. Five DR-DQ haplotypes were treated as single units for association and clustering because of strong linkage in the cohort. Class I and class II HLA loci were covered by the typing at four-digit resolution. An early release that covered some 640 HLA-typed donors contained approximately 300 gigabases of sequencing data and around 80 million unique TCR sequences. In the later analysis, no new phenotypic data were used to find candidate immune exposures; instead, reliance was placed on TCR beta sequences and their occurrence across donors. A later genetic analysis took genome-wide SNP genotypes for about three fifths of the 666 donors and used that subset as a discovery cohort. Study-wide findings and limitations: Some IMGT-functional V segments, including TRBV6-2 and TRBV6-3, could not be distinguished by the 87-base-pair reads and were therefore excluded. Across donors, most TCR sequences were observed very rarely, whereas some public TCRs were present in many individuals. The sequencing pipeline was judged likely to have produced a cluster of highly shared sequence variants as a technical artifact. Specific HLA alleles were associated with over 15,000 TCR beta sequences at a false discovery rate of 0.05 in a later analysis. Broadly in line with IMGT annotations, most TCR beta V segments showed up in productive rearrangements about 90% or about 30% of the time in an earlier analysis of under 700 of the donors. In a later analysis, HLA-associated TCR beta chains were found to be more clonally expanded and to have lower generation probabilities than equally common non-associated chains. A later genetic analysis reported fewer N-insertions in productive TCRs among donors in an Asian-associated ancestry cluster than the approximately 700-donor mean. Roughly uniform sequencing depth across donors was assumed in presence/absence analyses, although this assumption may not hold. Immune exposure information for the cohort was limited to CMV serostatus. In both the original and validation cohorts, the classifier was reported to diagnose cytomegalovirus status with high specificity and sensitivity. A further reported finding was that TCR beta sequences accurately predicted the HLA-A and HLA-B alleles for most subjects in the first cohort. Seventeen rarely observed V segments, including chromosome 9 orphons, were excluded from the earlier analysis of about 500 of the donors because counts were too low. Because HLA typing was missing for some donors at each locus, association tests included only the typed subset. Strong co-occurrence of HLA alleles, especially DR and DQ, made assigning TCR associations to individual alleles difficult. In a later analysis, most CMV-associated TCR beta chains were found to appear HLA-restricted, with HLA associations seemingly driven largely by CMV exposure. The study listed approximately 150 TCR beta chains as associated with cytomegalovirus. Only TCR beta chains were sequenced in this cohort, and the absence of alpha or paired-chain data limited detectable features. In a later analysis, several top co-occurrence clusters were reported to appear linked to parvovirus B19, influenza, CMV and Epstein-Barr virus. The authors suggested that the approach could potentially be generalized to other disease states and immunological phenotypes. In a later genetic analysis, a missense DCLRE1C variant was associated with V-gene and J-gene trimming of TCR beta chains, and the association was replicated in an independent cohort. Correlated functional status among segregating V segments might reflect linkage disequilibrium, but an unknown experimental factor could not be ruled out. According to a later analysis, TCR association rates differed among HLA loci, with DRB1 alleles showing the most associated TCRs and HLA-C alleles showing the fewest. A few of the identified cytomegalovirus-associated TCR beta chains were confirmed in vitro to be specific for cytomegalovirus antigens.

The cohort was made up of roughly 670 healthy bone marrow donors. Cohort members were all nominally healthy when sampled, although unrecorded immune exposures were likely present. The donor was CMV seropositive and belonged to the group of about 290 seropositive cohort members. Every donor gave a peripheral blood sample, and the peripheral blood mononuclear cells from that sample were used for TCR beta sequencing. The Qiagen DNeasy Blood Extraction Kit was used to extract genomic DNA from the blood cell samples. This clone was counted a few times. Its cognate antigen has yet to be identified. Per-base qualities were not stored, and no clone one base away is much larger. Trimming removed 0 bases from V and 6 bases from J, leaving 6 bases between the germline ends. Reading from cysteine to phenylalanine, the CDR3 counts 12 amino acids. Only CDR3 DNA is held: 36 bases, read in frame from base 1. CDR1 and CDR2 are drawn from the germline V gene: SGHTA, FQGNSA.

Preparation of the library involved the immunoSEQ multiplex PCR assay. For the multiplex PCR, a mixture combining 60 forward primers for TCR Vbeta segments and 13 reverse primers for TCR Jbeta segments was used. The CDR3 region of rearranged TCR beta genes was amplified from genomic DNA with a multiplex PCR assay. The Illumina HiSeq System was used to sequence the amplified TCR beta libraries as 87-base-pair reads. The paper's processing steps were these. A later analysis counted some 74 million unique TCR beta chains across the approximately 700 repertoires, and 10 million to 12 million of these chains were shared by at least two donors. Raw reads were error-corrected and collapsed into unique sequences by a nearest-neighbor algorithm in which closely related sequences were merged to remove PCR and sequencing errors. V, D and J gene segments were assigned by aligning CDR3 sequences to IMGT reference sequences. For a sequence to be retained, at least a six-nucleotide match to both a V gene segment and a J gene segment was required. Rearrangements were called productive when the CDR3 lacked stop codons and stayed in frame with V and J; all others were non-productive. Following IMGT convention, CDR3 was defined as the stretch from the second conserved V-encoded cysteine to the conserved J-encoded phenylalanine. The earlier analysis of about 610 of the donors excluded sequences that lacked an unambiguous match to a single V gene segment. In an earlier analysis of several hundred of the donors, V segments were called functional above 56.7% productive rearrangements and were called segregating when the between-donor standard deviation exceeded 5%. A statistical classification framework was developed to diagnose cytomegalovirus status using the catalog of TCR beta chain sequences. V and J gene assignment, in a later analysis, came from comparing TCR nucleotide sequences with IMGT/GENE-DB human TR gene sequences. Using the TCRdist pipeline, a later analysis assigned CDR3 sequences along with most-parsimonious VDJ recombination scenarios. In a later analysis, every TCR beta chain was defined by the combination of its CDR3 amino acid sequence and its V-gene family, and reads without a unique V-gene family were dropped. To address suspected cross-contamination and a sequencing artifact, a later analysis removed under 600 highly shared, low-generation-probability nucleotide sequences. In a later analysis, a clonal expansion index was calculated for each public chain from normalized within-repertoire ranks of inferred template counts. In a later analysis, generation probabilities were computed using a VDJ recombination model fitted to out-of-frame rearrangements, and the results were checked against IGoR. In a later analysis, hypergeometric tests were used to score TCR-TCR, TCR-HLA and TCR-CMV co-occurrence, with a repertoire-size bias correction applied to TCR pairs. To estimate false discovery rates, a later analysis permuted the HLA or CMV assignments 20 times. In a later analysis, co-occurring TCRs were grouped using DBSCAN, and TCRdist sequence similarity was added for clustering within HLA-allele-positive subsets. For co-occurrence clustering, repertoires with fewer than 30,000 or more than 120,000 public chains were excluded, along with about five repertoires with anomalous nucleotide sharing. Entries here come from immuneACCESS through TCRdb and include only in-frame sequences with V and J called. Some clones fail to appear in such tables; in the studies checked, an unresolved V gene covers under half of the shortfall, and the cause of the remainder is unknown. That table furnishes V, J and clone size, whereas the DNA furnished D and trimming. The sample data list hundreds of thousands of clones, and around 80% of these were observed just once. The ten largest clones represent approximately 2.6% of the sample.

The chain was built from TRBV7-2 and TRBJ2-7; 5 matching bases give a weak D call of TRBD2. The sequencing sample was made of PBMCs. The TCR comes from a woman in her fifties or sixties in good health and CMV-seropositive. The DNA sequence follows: TGTGCCAGCAGCTTAGCTGAGGGCGAGCAGTACTTC. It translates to CASSLAEGEQYF.